The clone carrying this T cell receptor beta chain was seen a handful of times. The sample comes from a study of blood T cell repertoires in COVID-19. Study-level information: From the United States, Italy and Spain came samples of acute and convalescent COVID-19.

Repertoires were generated with immunoSEQ multiplex PCR, while TCRdb's copy carries only in-frame clones and drops some. The data hold roughly 230,000 clones, with roughly 84% observed a single time. The CDR3 is made up of 13 amino acids. Trimming pared 0 bases from V and 7 bases from J, leaving 8 bases between. Germline-derived CDR1 and CDR2 are LGHDT and YNNKEL (reference sequence). The specimen sequenced was peripheral blood. V is TRBV3-1 (or the pseudogene TRBV3-2) and J is TRBJ2-3; no definite D call. The sequence was obtained from a woman of 80 years or more with COVID-19, enrolled during active disease. CDR3 coding DNA: TGTGCCAGCAGCCAAGAAGTACTGAATACGCAGTATTTT. Protein: CASSQEVLNTQYF.